This T cell receptor (beta chain) is drawn from a study of resident and recirculating memory T cells in vitiligo. At the level of the study: The samples were homogenized without cell sorting before genomic DNA extraction.

Broader study findings: Sequences differed between biopsy sites and patients, suggesting private specificity.

The CDR3 loop spans 15 amino acids. V lost 0 bases to trimming and J lost 0 bases, with 9 bases between them. CDR1 is SGDLS, CDR2 YYNGEE, per germline. Here immunoSEQ multiplex PCR was the method, and the copy in TCRdb shows in-frame clones only, minus some. The repertoire holds tens of thousands of clones, with just over 90% as singletons. Confetti depigmentation, marking active vitiligo, was absent in these patients. About this clone itself: What it binds is not known.

This TCR derives from a male donor with vitiligo. The chain uses TRBV9 and TRBJ2-5; D is ambiguous. What was sequenced was blood. The CDR3 region has the DNA TGTGCCAGCAGCGTAGGAGGAGCCTACCAAGAGACCCAGTACTTC. Translated, it gives CASSVGGAYQETQYF.